Listed here are 28 T cell receptor beta chains from one sample, sequenced in a study of CD8 T cells in Susac syndrome. When the RNA was reverse transcribed, random hexamers were used with an input of roughly 0.45 to 1 ug. TCRdb re-called the immunoSEQ multiplex PCR reads through MiXCR, storing one row per CDR3 protein. The data contain about 83,000 distinct CDR3 sequences, approximately 96% of them seen just once; the ten biggest clones take up around 0.41%. Sequenced sample: CD8+ T cells from PBMCs. The receptors stem from a human donor with Susac syndrome.

The rearrangement joins TRBV6-5 to TRBJ2-2; possibly TRBD1 or TRBD2 for D (5 bases each). CDR3 length equals 14 residues. V lost 6 bases, J lost 4 bases, and 12 bases lay in between. Per germline, CDR1 MNHEY and CDR2 SVGAGI. The CDR3 here is CASSPMRGTGELFF. Written as DNA, the CDR3 is TGTGCCAGCAGCCCGATGAGGGGCACCGGGGAGCTGTTTTTT.

The CDR3 DNA reads TGTGCCAGCACTTCCACGCACACAGATACGCAGTATTTT. Translating gives CASTSTHTDTQYF. The chain joins TRBV28 to TRBJ2-3, with D unresolved. The V gene lost 7 bases and the J gene lost 2 bases, with 10 bases spanning the gap. The CDR3 covers 13 residues. CDR1 is MDHEN, CDR2 SYDVKM, per germline.

The chain carries TRBV30 and TRBJ1-1, with TRBD1 as a possible D gene (5 bases). This CDR3 is 13 amino acids long. The germline V gene has CDR1 GTSNPN and CDR2 SVGIG (reference sequence). Trimming removed 4 bases at V and 4 bases at J, with 13 bases between. For the CDR3, the DNA is TGTGCCTGGACTAGTACCGGGGGCACTGAAGCTTTCTTT. Encoded protein: CAWTSTGGTEAFF.

This clonotype was seen a single time. This rearrangement joins TRBV20-1 to TRBJ2-7; D is undetermined. This CDR3 contains 13 residues. The ends were cut back, 1 base at V and 2 bases at J, with 9 bases in the middle. Per the germline V gene, CDR1 is DFQATT and CDR2 is SNEGSKA (reference sequence). CDR3 sequence: CSARVKFTYEQYV. The CDR3 DNA reads TGCAGTGCTAGAGTTAAGTTTACCTACGAGCAGTACGTC.

This sequence joins TRBV4-3 and TRBJ2-2, with 10 bases matching TRBD2. This CDR3 contains 18 residues. Germline V CDR1 and CDR2: LGHNA, YSLEER. The J segment lost 6 bases and the V segment lost 0 bases, leaving 10 bases of the junction unmatched. DNA of the CDR3: TGCGCCAGCAGCCAAGATAGAGGGCTAGCGGGAGTCGCCGGGGAGCTGTTTTTT. Translated, it gives CASSQDRGLAGVAGELFF.

This sequence joins TRBV19 and TRBJ2-6, with 9 bases aligning to TRBD1. Germline-derived CDR1 and CDR2 are LNHDA and SQIVND (reference sequence). With V trimmed by 6 bases and J by 0 bases, 9 bases remained unmatched. This CDR3 is 18 amino acids long. The CDR3 is CASRMTGGAYSGANVLTF. CDR3 DNA sequence: TGTGCCAGTAGGATGACAGGGGGTGCCTACTCTGGGGCCAACGTCCTGACTTTC.

The gene calls are TRBV28 and TRBJ1-6; D not resolved. This CDR3 region has 15 residues. V was clipped by 1 base and J by 9 bases, with 13 bases between them. Germline V gene lookup returns CDR1 MDHEN and CDR2 SYDVKM. CDR3 region: CASSLSADLGSPLHF. In DNA form, the CDR3 reads TGTGCCAGCAGTTTATCGGCAGATCTTGGTTCACCCCTCCACTTT.

This clonotype was seen just once. The chain uses TRBV12-3 or TRBV12-4 and TRBJ2-7; TRBD1 might be the D (5 bases). CDR3 length: 16 amino acids. V was pared by 3 bases and J by 2 bases, with 17 bases between. This CDR3 reads CASSFRCQGCPYEQYV. The CDR3, as DNA: TGTGCCAGCAGTTTTCGGTGCCAGGGATGCCCCTACGAGCAGTACGTC.

The chain uses TRBV29-1 and TRBJ2-3, with D unresolved. Germline CDR1 is SQVTM and CDR2 is ANQGSEA. Trimming stripped 7 bases from V and 2 bases from J, with 13 bases between. The CDR3 consists of 13 residues. The DNA of the CDR3 is TGCAGCGCCATGTGGGGTGACACAGATACGCAGTATTTT. Translation gives CSAMWGDTDTQYF.

The chain employs TRBV4-1 and TRBJ2-3; D might be TRBD2 (6 bases). The CDR3 has 16 amino acids. Germline V gene data show CDR1 as MGHRA and CDR2 as YSYEKL. V was pared by 2 bases and J by 0 bases, with 12 bases between. The CDR3 spells CASSQLPAGSTDTQYF. CDR3 DNA: TGCGCCAGCAGCCAACTCCCAGCGGGCAGCACAGATACGCAGTATTTT.

This chain connects TRBV4-1 to TRBJ1-3; unclear D gene. Germline loops: CDR1 MGHRA, CDR2 YSYEKL. CDR3 size: 16 residues. Trimming cost V 2 bases and J 0 bases, with 11 bases left between them. CDR3 in amino acids: CASSQPDGSSGNTIYF. CDR3 nucleotides: TGCGCCAGCAGCCAACCGGACGGGAGCTCTGGAAACACCATATATTTT.

The gene calls are TRBV15 and TRBJ1-5; D gene ambiguous. CDR1 is LNHNV, CDR2 YYDKDF, per germline (reference sequence). The CDR3 runs 15 residues. The germline V and J ends were trimmed by 4 bases and 3 bases, with 13 bases remaining between them. This CDR3 reads CATSIGGYPNQPQHF. CDR3 nucleotide sequence: TGTGCCACCAGCATCGGCGGGTATCCCAATCAGCCCCAGCATTTT.

The rearrangement uses TRBV3-1 and TRBJ2-5, with TRBD1 matching over 8 bases. The CDR3 extends over 15 amino acids. With 1 base clipped from V and 4 bases from J, the junction kept 5 bases outside the gene matches. The germline V gene encodes CDR1 LGHDT and CDR2 YNNKEL (reference sequence). The CDR3 coding sequence is TGTGCCAGCAGCCAAGGACAGGGGCAGGGAGAGACCCAGTACTTC. Translating it yields CASSQGQGQGETQYF.

The V and J genes are TRBV27 and TRBJ1-5; possible D gene TRBD1, 5 bases. Trimming removed 3 bases from V and 2 bases from J, with 11 bases in between. The CDR3 is 15 residues long. Germline V gene sequence: CDR1 MNHEY, CDR2 SMNVEV (reference sequence). Here the CDR3 DNA reads TGTGCCAGCAGTTTTCGAGGGGACGGCAATCAGCCCCAGCATTTT. Encoded protein: CASSFRGDGNQPQHF.

The genes are TRBV7-9 and TRBJ2-3; D possibly corresponds to TRBD1 (5 bases). Trimming removed 6 bases from V and 7 bases from J, with 8 bases in between. The germline CDR1 and CDR2 sequences are SEHNR and FQNEAQ (reference sequence). This CDR3 contains 11 residues. The CDR3 DNA reads TGTGCCAGCAGGGCAGGGAATACGCAGTATTTT. Protein sequence: CASRAGNTQYF.

This chain joins TRBV9 and TRBJ2-3; the D gene could be TRBD1 or TRBD2 (6 bases each). Germline V gene sequence: CDR1 SGDLS, CDR2 YYNGEE. The V end lost 0 bases, the J end lost 2 bases, and 13 bases lay between the germline ends. This CDR3 spans 16 amino acids. The CDR3 DNA sequence: TGTGCCAGCAGCGTAGAGGAGGGGGTGATCACAGATACGCAGTATTTT. This gives the protein CASSVEEGVITDTQYF.

This clonotype has only one observation. The CDR3, as DNA: TGTGCCAGCAGTTACTCGAGGGGGCTCAGCGAGCAGTACGTC. Residues: CASSYSRGLSEQYV. This chain joins TRBV6-2 or TRBV6-3 and TRBJ2-7; 7 bases agree with TRBD1. Trimming removed 0 bases from V and 6 bases from J; junction bases left unmatched: 5. The germline V gene has CDR1 MNHEY and CDR2 SVGEGT. The CDR3 is 14 amino acids.

This chain joins TRBV20-1 and TRBJ2-1; 10 nucleotides match TRBD1. The CDR3 runs to 13 residues. Germline V gene sequence: CDR1 DFQATT, CDR2 SNEGSKA (reference sequence). The V gene end was trimmed by 5 bases and the J gene end by 9 bases; junction bases not matched to a gene: 7. The CDR3 bases are TGCAGTGCTTGGACAGGGGGATGGGGTGAGCAGTTCTTC. It is translated as CSAWTGGWGEQFF.

This chain links TRBV15 with TRBJ2-4; no reliable D call. Trimming cost V 5 bases and J 2 bases, with 19 bases left between them. CDR1 and CDR2 (germline): LNHNV, YYDKDF (reference sequence). The CDR3 sequence is 17 residues long. CDR3 residues: CATSRSLKEIPKNIQYF. The CDR3 DNA reads as TGTGCCACCAGCCGGAGTCTAAAGGAGATTCCCAAAAACATTCAGTACTTC.

The chain is built from TRBV7-6 and TRBJ2-3; D call uncertain. Germline lookup yields CDR1 SGHVS and CDR2 FNYEAQ. V lost 5 bases, J lost 0 bases, and 21 bases lay in between. The CDR3 extends over 18 amino acids. CDR3 sequence (DNA): TGTGCCAGCAGCACCCGCACCGGGCCACGTGCTAGCACAGATACGCAGTATTTT. This sequence encodes CASSTRTGPRASTDTQYF.

The V call is TRBV3-1, the J call TRBJ2-3; perhaps TRBD2 as D (7 bases). The CDR3 runs 15 residues. Trimming pared 3 bases from V and 0 bases from J, leaving 10 bases between. Germline CDR1 reads LGHDT; CDR2 reads YNNKEL (reference sequence). The DNA for the CDR3 is TGTGCCAGCAGCCAGCGGGGGCCTAGCACAGATACGCAGTATTTT. Its protein product is CASSQRGPSTDTQYF.

This clonotype is a singleton in its sample. This sequence joins TRBV15 and TRBJ2-7; 9 nucleotides align to TRBD2. CDR3 size: 14 residues. Germline loops: CDR1 LNHNV, CDR2 YYDKDF (reference sequence). V lost 8 bases and J lost 0; bases outside the gene matches: 5. CDR3 sequence (DNA): TGTGCCACCGGGGAGCGGGAGGACTCCTACGAGCAGTACTTC. It yields the protein CATGEREDSYEQYF. The whole variable domain, remainder taken from reference TRBV15 and TRBJ2-7, is DAMVIQNPRYQVTQFGKPVTLSCSQTLNHNVMYWYQQKSSQAPKLLFHYYDKDFNNEADTPDNFQSRRPNTSFCFLDIRSPGLGDTAMYLCATGEREDSYEQYFGPGTRLTVT.

CDR3 residues: CSAYGTSGNEQFF. The CDR3, as DNA: TGCAGTGCATATGGGACTAGCGGGAATGAGCAGTTCTTC. The chain combines TRBV20-1 with TRBJ2-1, with 12 bases fitting TRBD2. Germline V gene sequence: CDR1 DFQATT, CDR2 SNEGSKA (reference sequence). CDR3 size: 13 residues. V lost 6 bases and J lost 7; bases outside the gene matches: 4.

The rearrangement links TRBV6-5 to TRBJ2-7, with D unclear. CDR1 and CDR2 from the germline V gene are MNHEY and SVGAGI. The V gene lost 9 bases and the J gene lost 2 bases, with 14 bases spanning the gap. The CDR3 runs 13 residues. In DNA, the CDR3 is TGTGCCAGTTCCGGAACAGATACCTACGAGCAGTACTTC. Translation gives CASSGTDTYEQYF.

The V call is TRBV6-5, the J call TRBJ2-3; TRBD2 is a possible D gene (6 bases). This CDR3 contains 17 residues. Germline lookup yields CDR1 MNHEY and CDR2 SVGAGI. Trimming stripped 0 bases from V and 0 bases from J, with 13 bases between. The CDR3 reads CASSYSSPLASTDTQYF. The CDR3, as DNA: TGTGCCAGCAGTTACTCTTCCCCTCTAGCGAGCACAGATACGCAGTATTTT.

The chain combines TRBV9 with TRBJ1-2, with D maybe TRBD1 (5 bases). V was pared by 5 bases and J by 3 bases, with 17 bases between. Germline V gene sequence: CDR1 SGDLS, CDR2 YYNGEE. This CDR3 has 15 residues. The CDR3 spells CASRYRNGADYGYTF. The CDR3 DNA sequence: TGTGCCAGCAGATATCGGAATGGGGCAGACTATGGCTACACCTTC.

The chain's CDR3 is CASSSGGAEQYF. The DNA for the CDR3 is TGTGCCAGCAGTTCCGGGGGGGCCGAGCAGTACTTC. The V call is TRBV27, the J call TRBJ2-7, with 8 nucleotides matching TRBD2. V lost 4 bases to trimming and J lost 6 bases; unmatched junction nucleotides: 2. Germline-derived CDR1 and CDR2 are MNHEY and SMNVEV (reference sequence). The CDR3 sequence is 12 residues long.

The rearrangement joins TRBV18 to TRBJ2-2; no clear D. This CDR3 has 15 residues. Germline V CDR1 and CDR2: KGHSH, LQKENI. Between the trimmed V and J ends, which lost 3 bases and 4 bases, there was a span of 12 bases. CDR3 amino acids: CASSPTQSTTGELFF. As DNA, the CDR3 is TGTGCCAGCTCACCGACCCAATCTACCACCGGGGAGCTGTTTTTT.